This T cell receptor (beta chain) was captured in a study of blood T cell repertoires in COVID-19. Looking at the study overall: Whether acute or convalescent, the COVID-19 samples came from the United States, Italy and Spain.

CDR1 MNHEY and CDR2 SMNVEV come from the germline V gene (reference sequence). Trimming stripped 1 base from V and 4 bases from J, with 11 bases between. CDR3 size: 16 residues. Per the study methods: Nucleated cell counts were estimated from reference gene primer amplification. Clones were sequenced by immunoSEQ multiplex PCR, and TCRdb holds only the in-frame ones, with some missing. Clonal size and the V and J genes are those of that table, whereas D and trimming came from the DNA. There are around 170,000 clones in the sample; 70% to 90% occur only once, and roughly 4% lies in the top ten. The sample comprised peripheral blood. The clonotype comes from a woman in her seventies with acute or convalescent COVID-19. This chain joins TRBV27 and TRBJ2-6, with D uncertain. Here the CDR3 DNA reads TGTGCCAGCAGTTTATTGTGGGCAGGAGGGGCCAACGTCCTGACTTTC. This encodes CASSLLWAGGANVLTF.